The source of this T cell receptor beta chain is a study of T cells in Graves' hyperthyroidism and ophthalmopathy. The CDR3 has 14 residues. V was clipped by 7 bases and J by 10 bases; unmatched bases: 11. Germline CDR1 reads SNHLY; CDR2 reads FYNNEI. Amplification of TCR beta CDR3 regions used RNA as the template. The study used the HTBI primer set for a first-round RT-PCR of the TCR CDR3. TCRdb passed the multiplex PCR reads through MiXCR, listing each CDR3 protein once. The table records around 340,000 distinct CDR3 sequences, under 25% of them present only once. Many counts were recorded for this clonotype. Antigen unknown. Findings and caveats of the study: From stable hyperthyroidism, ophthalmopathy was separated by a 13 V-J model. Most thyroid-expanded clonotypes above 0.001 were also found in blood.

This sequence originates from a woman in her fifties or sixties with Graves' hyperthyroidism. The chain couples TRBV2 to TRBJ2-1; TRBD2 aligns across 9 bases. The sample taken for sequencing was blood. The CDR3: CASKIRLAVVEQFF. In DNA form, the CDR3 reads TGTGCCAGCAAGATTAGACTAGCGGTCGTAGAGCAGTTCTTC.